This T cell receptor beta chain is drawn from a study of T cell responses to AZD1222 COVID-19 vaccine. Whole-study results and caveats: Donors, mostly white British, included more females; clonal diversity was possibly underestimated. Vaccination with two AZD1222 doses was followed by a rise in Spike-specific TCR breadth and depth.

Some clones are missing from TCRdb's copy, which holds only in-frame ones; the method was immunoSEQ multiplex PCR. Here the sample spans more than 75,000 clones, roughly four fifths being singletons. The count of this clone is one. The antigen is unknown. Germline V gives CDR1 SGHTA, CDR2 FQGNSA. There are 17 residues in the CDR3. The ends lost 2 bases at V and 0 bases at J; junction bases unmatched: 7. The sample here was peripheral blood, taken 28 days after the second AZD1222 dose. V and J are TRBV7-2 and TRBJ2-7; 10 bases agree with TRBD2. The clonotype was recovered from an adult who received the AZD1222 COVID-19 vaccine. CDR3 protein: CASSLSATSGYSYEQYF. CDR3 in DNA: TGTGCCAGCAGCTTATCCGCGACTAGCGGGTACTCCTACGAGCAGTACTTC.